The 28 T cell receptor beta chains given below trace back to one sample, sequenced in a study of blood T cell repertoires in COVID-19. Method: immunoSEQ multiplex PCR; TCRdb's copy keeps in-frame clones and lacks some. Here the sample spans roughly 230,000 clones, roughly 85% being singletons. The material sequenced was peripheral blood. The source of these receptors is a man in his fifties or sixties with COVID-19, enrolled during active disease.

This sequence joins TRBV2 and TRBJ2-3; D is perhaps TRBD2 (5 bases). Trimming cost V 3 bases and J 10 bases, with 8 bases left between them. This CDR3 spans 11 amino acids. The germline gives CDR1 SNHLY, CDR2 FYNNEI. The CDR3 spells CASSEGVAQYF. The CDR3 nucleotides read TGTGCCAGCAGTGAGGGAGTTGCGCAGTATTTT. Filled out from reference TRBV2 and TRBJ2-3, the complete variable domain reads EPEVTQTPSHQVTQMGQEVILRCVPISNHLYFYWYRQILGQKVEFLVSFYNNEISEKSEIFDDQFSVERPDGSNFTLKIRSTKLEDSAMYFCASSEGVAQYFGPGTRLTVL.

The rearrangement uses TRBV6-5 and TRBJ2-3; a weak D match, TRBD1 (5 bases). This CDR3 is 15 amino acids long. Trimming took 6 bases from V and 1 from J, leaving 14 bases between them. Germline CDR1 reads MNHEY; CDR2 reads SVGAGI. The CDR3 coding sequence is TGTGCCAGCAGCCGTCAGCAAGGGGGCACAGATACGCAGTATTTT. It encodes CASSRQQGGTDTQYF.

The J gene is TRBJ2-3, the V gene TRBV29-1, with 7 bases matching TRBD1. Germline assignment: CDR1 SQVTM and CDR2 ANQGSEA. This CDR3 is 13 amino acids long. Trimming removed 7 bases from V and 4 bases from J; junction bases left unmatched: 8. In DNA, the CDR3 is TGCAGCGCTCGACAGGGCCCCGCAGATACGCAGTATTTT. Its protein is CSARQGPADTQYF.

This chain links TRBV27 with TRBJ1-5, with D hard to call. Trimming removed 10 bases at V and 7 bases at J, with 26 bases between. The germline V gene has CDR1 MNHEY and CDR2 SMNVEV (reference sequence). CDR3 size: 16 residues. CDR3 nucleotide sequence: TGTGCCACCCTCCCCCAACCCGGTGTTTCTTTGCAGCCCCAGCATTTT. Its translation: CATLPQPGVSLQPQHF.

The V and J genes are TRBV5-4 and TRBJ1-2; TRBD1 agrees at 9 bases. CDR3 length equals 15 residues. CDR1 SGHNT and CDR2 YYREEE come from the germline V gene (reference sequence). Trimming at V came to 6 bases and at J to 1 base, leaving 7 bases not matched to a gene. The CDR3 reads CASKPGQGSNYGYTF. The CDR3 nucleotides are TGTGCCAGCAAACCGGGACAGGGAAGTAACTATGGCTACACCTTC.

This sequence joins TRBV15 and TRBJ1-5; D is ambiguous. Germline V gene sequence: CDR1 LNHNV, CDR2 YYDKDF (reference sequence). The CDR3 has 13 amino acids. V dropped 8 bases and J dropped 1 base, with 9 bases sitting between them. DNA for the CDR3: TGTGCCACCGGACTGGACAGCAATCAGCCCCAGCATTTT. This codes for CATGLDSNQPQHF.

The V and J genes are TRBV5-1 and TRBJ1-3; 8 nucleotides agree with TRBD1. The CDR3 has 14 amino acids. The germline V gene encodes CDR1 SGHRS and CDR2 YFSETQ. J lost 2 bases, V lost 2 bases, and 0 bases had no gene match. This chain's CDR3 is CASSLQGAGNTIYF. In nucleotides, the CDR3 is TGCGCCAGCAGCTTACAGGGGGCTGGAAACACCATATATTTT.

The rearrangement links TRBV28 to TRBJ2-1; 9 bases map to TRBD1. J gave up 6 bases and V 2 bases, and 8 bases lay outside the gene matches. The germline V gene encodes CDR1 MDHEN and CDR2 SYDVKM. There are 16 residues in the CDR3. CDR3 in amino acids: CASSLPGQGNRNEQFF. CDR3 coding DNA: TGTGCCAGCAGTTTACCCGGACAGGGGAATCGCAATGAGCAGTTCTTC.

This chain links TRBV6-5 with TRBJ2-3; 11 bases align to TRBD2. J lost 8 bases, V lost 6 bases, and 7 bases had no gene match. The CDR3 contains 14 residues. Germline V gene lookup returns CDR1 MNHEY and CDR2 SVGAGI. This CDR3 reads CASREGLAEGTQYF. The CDR3 DNA reads TGTGCCAGCAGGGAGGGACTAGCGGAGGGTACGCAGTATTTT.

In this sample, this clone turned up many times. The chain combines TRBV6-2 or TRBV6-3 with TRBJ2-2, with 12 nucleotides matching TRBD2. There are 18 residues in the CDR3. Unmatched junction bases numbered 10, after V lost 6 bases and J lost 2 bases. Germline V gives CDR1 MNHEY, CDR2 SVGEGT. CDR3 region: CASRPLAGGNLNTGELFF. In DNA, the CDR3 is TGTGCCAGCAGACCTCTAGCGGGGGGGAACCTTAACACCGGGGAGCTGTTTTTT.

The chain joins TRBV2 to TRBJ2-7; 7 positions agree with TRBD1. CDR3 size: 14 residues. V trimming: 8 bases; J trimming: 4 bases; junction bases outside the gene matches: 11. Germline V CDR1 and CDR2: SNHLY, FYNNEI. The CDR3 loop is CASGPGQLSYEQYF. In DNA, the CDR3 is TGTGCCAGCGGGCCGGGACAGCTCAGTTACGAGCAGTACTTC.

The rearrangement links TRBV10-2 to TRBJ2-5, with D unclear. This CDR3 contains 12 residues. Trimming left V 2 bases short and J 5 bases short, with 6 bases between. CDR1 is WSHSY, CDR2 SAAADI, per germline. CDR3 DNA: TGCGCCAGCAGTGAGAATGCGGAGACCCAGTACTTC. Its protein is CASSENAETQYF.

A single count supports this clone. The rearrangement uses TRBV28 and TRBJ1-6; no firm D call. This CDR3 region has 14 residues. Deletions cut 3 bases from V and 10 bases from J, with 13 bases between. Germline V gene lookup returns CDR1 MDHEN and CDR2 SYDVKM. As DNA, the CDR3 is TGTGCCAGCAGTTTGTCCTCCCAGTGGTCACCCCTCCACTTT. It specifies CASSLSSQWSPLHF.

This clone occurred a few times. This sequence joins TRBV5-5 and TRBJ2-7, with 9 bases aligning to TRBD1. CDR1 and CDR2 (germline): SGHKS, YYEKEE (reference sequence). There are 12 residues in the CDR3. V lost 6 bases, J lost 7 bases, and 5 bases stayed unmatched. This CDR3 reads CASTWGTGEQYF. In DNA, the CDR3 is TGTGCCAGCACCTGGGGGACAGGGGAGCAGTACTTC. The full variable domain, its missing parts supplied by reference TRBV5-5 and TRBJ2-7, is DAGVTQSPTHLIKTRGQQVTLRCSPISGHKSVSWYQQVLGQGPQFIFQYYEKEERGRGNFPDRFSARQFPNYSSELNVNALLLGDSALYLCASTWGTGEQYFGPGTRLTVT.

The DNA of the CDR3 is TGTGCCAGCAGCTTTCACGGAGGAGGGGACTACGAGCAGTACTTC. Its translation: CASSFHGGGDYEQYF. The genes are TRBV7-3 and TRBJ2-7; tentative D call: TRBD2 (6 bases). V was trimmed by 3 bases and J by 3 bases, leaving 15 bases between them. The CDR3 sequence is 15 residues long. From germline, CDR1 is SGHTA and CDR2 FQGTGA. Together with reference TRBV7-3 and TRBJ2-7, the CDR3 gives the full variable domain: GAGVSQTPSNKVTEKGKYVELRCDPISGHTALYWYRQSLGQGPEFLIYFQGTGAADDSGLPNDRFFAVRPEGSVSTLKIQRTERGDSAVYLCASSFHGGGDYEQYFGPGTRLTVT.

This clone occurred once. The chain carries TRBV5-1 and TRBJ2-2, with D unresolved. The germline gives CDR1 SGHRS, CDR2 YFSETQ. The CDR3 runs to 11 residues. V lost 2 bases and J 9 bases, leaving 5 bases between the germline ends. The CDR3 here is CASSFQRELFF. The CDR3 nucleotides read TGCGCCAGCAGCTTCCAGAGGGAGCTGTTTTTT.

V and J are TRBV2 and TRBJ2-2, with TRBD1 matching over 12 bases. V shed 6 bases and J 7 bases; nucleotides not matched to a gene: 6. The CDR3 is 15 residues long. Germline V gene data show CDR1 as SNHLY and CDR2 as FYNNEI. The CDR3 DNA follows: TGTGCCAGCAGCCGGGACAGGGGGCAAAGCGGGGAGCTGTTTTTT. Amino acids: CASSRDRGQSGELFF.

The CDR3 coding sequence is TGTGCCAGCAGCATTAGGACAGGGGGGTTCAATCAGCCCCAGCATTTT. Amino acid sequence: CASSIRTGGFNQPQHF. J is TRBJ1-5 and V is TRBV5-6; 10 bases match TRBD1. CDR1 SGHDT and CDR2 YYEEEE come from the germline V gene. CDR3 length equals 16 residues. V lost 4 bases and J lost 3; bases outside the gene matches: 7.

The genes are TRBV3-1 (or the pseudogene TRBV3-2) and TRBJ1-4; D call uncertain. This CDR3 contains 16 residues. The V gene lost 5 bases and the J gene lost 5 bases, with 18 bases spanning the gap. The germline gives CDR1 LGHDT, CDR2 YNNKEL (reference sequence). The CDR3 DNA reads TGTGCCAGCAGCAGACTGAGAGGGCGGATGAATGAAAAACTGTTTTTT. Protein product: CASSRLRGRMNEKLFF.

There are a few counts of this clone. The chain is built from TRBV6-2 or TRBV6-3 and TRBJ2-5, with a weak D call TRBD1 (5 bases). This CDR3 is built from 16 residues. With 5 bases removed from V and 3 bases from J, the gap between germline ends came to 19 bases. The V gene's germline CDR1 is MNHEY and CDR2 SVGEGT. The CDR3: CASSTRQGRVEETQYF. CDR3 coding DNA: TGTGCCAGCAGTACCCGCCAGGGCAGGGTAGAAGAGACCCAGTACTTC.

The chain joins TRBV19 to TRBJ2-1; 8 nucleotides match TRBD2. Germline assignment: CDR1 LNHDA and CDR2 SQIVND (reference sequence). With 6 bases clipped from V and 7 bases from J, the junction kept 11 bases outside the gene matches. CDR3 length: 15 amino acids. DNA of the CDR3: TGTGCCAGTAGCTTCTCGGGGGGGCCTGGAAATGAGCAGTTCTTC. It yields the protein CASSFSGGPGNEQFF.

CDR3 sequence reads: CASSSIQGATKLFF. CDR3 nucleotide sequence: TGTGCCAGCAGTAGTATCCAGGGGGCGACTAAACTGTTTTTT. V usage is TRBV6-5 and J usage is TRBJ1-4; 8 nucleotides match TRBD1. V was clipped by 5 bases and J by 11 bases; unmatched bases: 10. The germline V gene encodes CDR1 MNHEY and CDR2 SVGAGI. The CDR3 spans 14 residues.

This sequence joins TRBV15 and TRBJ1-5; the D gene is possibly TRBD1 (5 bases). Looked up from germline, CDR1 is LNHNV and CDR2 is YYDKDF (reference sequence). Between the trimmed V and J ends, which lost 5 bases and 9 bases, there was a span of 23 bases. The CDR3 covers 16 residues. CDR3 nucleotide sequence: TGTGCCACCAGCTCCCATAGGGGCCAAATGGGTATGCCCCAGCATTTT. It specifies CATSSHRGQMGMPQHF.

In this sample, this clone turned up a few times. This chain joins TRBV5-4 and TRBJ1-1; TRBD1 aligns across 10 bases. J was trimmed by 3 bases and V by 4 bases; bases with no gene match: 9. CDR1 is SGHNT and CDR2 is YYREEE in the germline V gene (reference sequence). The CDR3 runs to 16 residues. The CDR3 region has the DNA TGTGCCAGCAGCCCCGGGACAGGGGTAAAATACACTGAAGCTTTCTTT. It encodes CASSPGTGVKYTEAFF.

With respect to this clone: Additional DNA sequences in this sample encode the identical CDR3. J is TRBJ1-1 and V is TRBV4-3, with D unclear. V was clipped by 3 bases and J by 1 base, with 9 bases between them. Germline lookup yields CDR1 LGHNA and CDR2 YSLEER. This CDR3 region has 14 residues. The CDR3 here is CASSQDRGNTEAFF. The CDR3 DNA sequence: TGCGCCAGCAGCCAGGACCGGGGGAACACTGAAGCTTTCTTT.

The J gene is TRBJ2-2, the V gene TRBV6-5; 7 bases map to TRBD1. This CDR3 is built from 16 residues. From germline, CDR1 is MNHEY and CDR2 SVGAGI. V gave up 0 bases and J gave up 4 bases; unmatched junction bases: 5. The CDR3 region has the DNA TGTGCCAGCAGTTACTCCAGGGGGACGAGCACCGGGGAGCTGTTTTTT. This gives the protein CASSYSRGTSTGELFF.

CDR3 nucleotide sequence: TGTGCCAGCAGCCCCGGGACAGGGGCGTCCGGCTACACCTTC. Translation: CASSPGTGASGYTF. V and J are TRBV3-1 (or the pseudogene TRBV3-2) and TRBJ1-2; TRBD1 matches 10 bases. The CDR3 loop spans 14 amino acids. Trimming removed 4 bases from V and 8 bases from J; junction bases left unmatched: 7. Germline V gene lookup returns CDR1 LGHDT and CDR2 YNNKEL (reference sequence).

J is TRBJ1-2 and V is TRBV4-3, with D perhaps TRBD1 (5 bases). Germline V gives CDR1 LGHNA, CDR2 YSLEER. V dropped 0 bases and J dropped 4 bases, with 15 bases sitting between them. This CDR3 has 16 amino acids. For the CDR3, the DNA is TGCGCCAGCAGCCAAGAGTCAAGGGGCTGGGGCTATGGCTACACCTTC. It translates to CASSQESRGWGYGYTF.